The clone carrying this T cell receptor beta chain occurred a few times. Libraries were prepared by immunoSEQ multiplex PCR; TCRdb keeps only in-frame clonotypes and omits some of them. Found here are 130,000 to 150,000 clones, 80% to 85% of them singletons; the top ten hold 5% to 7%. The data were taken from a study of blood T cell repertoires in COVID-19. For the study at large: From the United States, Italy and Spain came samples of acute and convalescent COVID-19. In each case, the material was cDNA or gDNA derived from T cells, B-cell-depleted T cells, or PBMCs.

CDR1 is LGHNA and CDR2 is YNFKEQ in the germline V gene. V lost 4 bases and J lost 8, with 15 bases in between. There are 15 residues in the CDR3. Sequenced material: PBMCs or T cells enriched from blood (not recorded which). The source of this sequence is a woman aged 45-60 years who had been exposed to COVID-19. V and J are TRBV4-2 and TRBJ1-6; tentatively, D is TRBD1 (5 bases). CDR3 loop: CASSLRNLGHSPLHF. CDR3 sequence (DNA): TGTGCCAGCAGCCTGAGAAACCTGGGGCATTCACCCCTCCACTTT.